Following are 19 T cell receptor beta chains from one sample sequenced in a study of cytomegalovirus exposure and HLA in healthy donors. In the PCR, 60 Vbeta and 13 Jbeta primers were used. Sequencing was performed with immunoSEQ multiplex PCR; in TCRdb, only in-frame clones are kept and a portion is missing. The table has 100,000 to 150,000 clones, about 78% seen once. The source material was PBMCs. Receptor source: a female donor in good health and CMV-seronegative.

This clone has more than one count but fewer than ten. This chain connects TRBV7-9 to TRBJ2-4; tentatively, D is TRBD1 (6 bases). Germline V gene lookup returns CDR1 SEHNR and CDR2 FQNEAQ (reference sequence). Trimming pared 4 bases from V and 8 bases from J, leaving 18 bases between. This CDR3 is 15 amino acids long. Here the CDR3 DNA reads TGTGCCAGCAGCTCACAGAAGGGGGTTAGGGACATTCAGTACTTC. This sequence encodes CASSSQKGVRDIQYF.

The chain combines TRBV4-3 with TRBJ2-2; D is undetermined. This CDR3 region has 15 residues. Germline loops: CDR1 LGHNA, CDR2 YSLEER. V lost 1 base to trimming and J lost 5 bases, with 11 bases between them. CDR3 protein: CASSQVFGRTGELFF. The DNA for the CDR3 is TGCGCCAGCAGCCAAGTTTTTGGTAGAACCGGGGAGCTGTTTTTT.

The chain links TRBV29-1 to TRBJ1-3; 8 positions match TRBD1. V was pared by 5 bases and J by 0 bases, with 12 bases of the junction left unmatched. The CDR3 has 17 amino acids. CDR1 is SQVTM and CDR2 is ANQGSEA in the germline V gene. The CDR3 loop reads CSVWGTGGLHSGNTIYF. CDR3 DNA sequence: TGCAGCGTTTGGGGAACAGGGGGTCTTCACTCTGGAAACACCATATATTTT.

This sequence joins TRBV6-6 and TRBJ1-4; 9 bases are shared with TRBD1. Germline lookup yields CDR1 MNHNY and CDR2 SVGAGI (reference sequence). J was trimmed by 5 bases and V by 6 bases; bases with no gene match: 10. CDR3 length equals 16 residues. CDR3 nucleotides: TGTGCCAGCAGCCTACTCGGACAGGGGAGGAATGAAAAACTGTTTTTT. Protein sequence: CASSLLGQGRNEKLFF.

This chain uses TRBV12-2 with TRBJ2-1; no check of the table's D call, TRBD2, against the DNA was made. TRBV12-2 is recorded as a pseudogene. The CDR3 contains 18 residues. CDR3 region: CASRPGRGYGGTYNEQFF. The CDR3 DNA sequence: TGTGCAAGTCGCCCGGGGAGGGGGTACGGGGGAACCTACAATGAGCAGTTCTTC.

Worth noting for this clone: Additional DNA sequences in this sample encode the identical CDR3. This chain joins TRBV27 and TRBJ2-5; 10 bases map to TRBD1. The junction had 1 base not matched to a gene; V was cut back by 4 bases and J by 2 bases. This CDR3 comprises 14 residues. Germline V lookup: CDR1 MNHEY, CDR2 SMNVEV (reference sequence). The chain's CDR3 is CASSWTGGQETQYF. The CDR3 region has the DNA TGTGCCAGCAGTTGGACAGGGGGGCAAGAGACCCAGTACTTC.

This chain links TRBV7-9 with TRBJ2-5; D is perhaps TRBD1 (6 bases). Trimming removed 4 bases at V and 1 base at J, with 10 bases between. This CDR3 is 14 amino acids long. The germline CDR1 and CDR2 sequences are SEHNR and FQNEAQ (reference sequence). In DNA form, the CDR3 reads TGTGCCAGCAGCTCAGGACAGTTCCAAGAGACCCAGTACTTC. Protein sequence: CASSSGQFQETQYF.

The chain combines TRBV19 with TRBJ1-4, with D tentatively TRBD1 (5 bases). CDR3 size: 14 residues. Germline lookup yields CDR1 LNHDA and CDR2 SQIVND (reference sequence). V was pared by 3 bases and J by 4 bases, with 9 bases between. The CDR3: CASSMWQGNEKLFF. For the CDR3, the DNA is TGTGCCAGTAGTATGTGGCAGGGTAATGAAAAACTGTTTTTT.

The chain recombines TRBV2 with TRBJ2-7, with 9 positions matching TRBD1. The V gene's germline CDR1 is SNHLY and CDR2 FYNNEI. The length of the CDR3 is 13 residues. With 2 bases clipped from V and 6 bases from J, the junction kept 2 bases outside the gene matches. CDR3 sequence reads: CASSETGGSEQYF. The CDR3, as DNA: TGTGCCAGCAGTGAAACAGGGGGCAGCGAGCAGTACTTC.

The chain uses TRBV27 and TRBJ2-1; D is perhaps TRBD2 (6 bases). Germline V gene lookup returns CDR1 MNHEY and CDR2 SMNVEV (reference sequence). This CDR3 comprises 16 residues. The V end was cut by 6 bases, the J end by 8 bases, with 23 bases between. In DNA, the CDR3 is TGTGCCAGCAGCCTAGCCGGGACTTACAGCGTCCATGAGCAGTTCTTC. Translated, it gives CASSLAGTYSVHEQFF.

Only one count was recorded for this clone. The chain combines TRBV5-1 with TRBJ2-5; a possible D gene is TRBD1 (5 bases). V lost 3 bases to trimming and J lost 5 bases, with 20 bases between them. CDR1 is SGHRS, CDR2 YFSETQ, per germline. This CDR3 has 16 amino acids. The CDR3 DNA reads TGCGCCAGCAGCTCAGCCGGGCAGGGCATAGTGGAGACCCAGTACTTC. Encoded protein: CASSSAGQGIVETQYF.

CDR3 DNA: TGTGCCAGCAGCGCCGGGCCCTGGGGCCTCGGGACTAGCGGGAGTTTCCAGTACTTC. Its translation is CASSAGPWGLGTSGSFQYF. The V and J genes are TRBV5-4 and TRBJ2-5, with TRBD2 identical over 14 bases. Germline V CDR1 and CDR2: SGHNT, YYREEE (reference sequence). Unmatched junction bases numbered 21, after V lost 4 bases and J lost 10 bases. The CDR3 extends over 19 amino acids.

This clone was seen only once. The chain carries TRBV19 and TRBJ2-1; TRBD2 is a possible D gene (5 bases). The CDR3 covers 13 residues. V lost 4 bases to trimming and J lost 5 bases, with 9 bases between them. The germline gives CDR1 LNHDA, CDR2 SQIVND (reference sequence). The CDR3 protein is CASSSRLNNEQFF. Written as DNA, the CDR3 is TGTGCCAGTAGTAGCAGACTAAACAATGAGCAGTTCTTC.

V is TRBV7-2 and J is TRBJ1-2; perhaps TRBD1 as D (6 bases). Germline CDR1 and CDR2: SGHTA and FQGNSA. V lost 2 bases and J lost 4, with 11 bases in between. The CDR3 has 14 amino acids. In DNA, the CDR3 is TGTGCCAGCAGCTTAATGGGGGCCGCCTATGGCTACACCTTC. It translates to CASSLMGAAYGYTF.

This clone appeared a few times. The V call is TRBV20-1, the J call TRBJ2-1; tentatively, D is TRBD2 (5 bases). V was trimmed by 3 bases and J by 8 bases, leaving 5 bases between them. Germline V lookup: CDR1 DFQATT, CDR2 SNEGSKA (reference sequence). This CDR3 contains 10 residues. CDR3 in amino acids: CSARRDEQFF. CDR3 in DNA: TGCAGTGCTAGGCGGGATGAGCAGTTCTTC.

CDR3 protein: CAISESGTGAREAFF. The CDR3 nucleotides are TGTGCCATCAGTGAGTCCGGGACAGGGGCTCGTGAAGCTTTCTTT. The chain couples TRBV10-3 to TRBJ1-1, with 10 bases aligning to TRBD1. Trimming cost V 0 bases and J 7 bases; bases outside gene matches: 5. This CDR3 has 15 residues. The germline CDR1 and CDR2 sequences are ENHRY and SYGVKD.

The chain employs TRBV6-5 and TRBJ2-7; 10 bases fit TRBD1. The germline V gene has CDR1 MNHEY and CDR2 SVGAGI. The CDR3 has 12 amino acids. The ends lost 8 bases at V and 3 bases at J; junction bases unmatched: 1. The DNA of the CDR3 is TGTGCCAGCCGGGACAGGGGCTACGAGCAGTACTTC. The encoded protein is CASRDRGYEQYF.

This chain's CDR3 is CASSRGQGNTGELFF. Written as DNA, the CDR3 is TGTGCCAGCTCCAGAGGACAGGGGAACACCGGGGAGCTGTTTTTT. V and J are TRBV18 and TRBJ2-2; TRBD1 aligns across 8 bases. The V segment lost 6 bases and the J segment 1 base; nucleotides outside the gene matches: 4. This CDR3 is 15 amino acids long. CDR1 is KGHSH, CDR2 LQKENI, per germline.

The chain uses TRBV29-1 and TRBJ1-1; TRBD1 is a possible D gene (5 bases). Germline V gene data show CDR1 as SQVTM and CDR2 as ANQGSEA. With 6 bases removed from V and 4 bases from J, the gap between germline ends came to 12 bases. The CDR3 totals 12 residues. The DNA of the CDR3 is TGCAGCGTCCAGGGTTCAGGCACTGAAGCTTTCTTT. Amino acid sequence: CSVQGSGTEAFF. Supplemented by reference TRBV29-1 and TRBJ1-1, the full variable domain reads SAVISQKPSRDICQRGTSLTIQCQVDSQVTMMFWYRQQPGQSLTLIATANQGSEATYESGFVIDKFPISRPNLTFSTLTVSNMSPEDSSIYLCSVQGSGTEAFFGQGTRLTVV.